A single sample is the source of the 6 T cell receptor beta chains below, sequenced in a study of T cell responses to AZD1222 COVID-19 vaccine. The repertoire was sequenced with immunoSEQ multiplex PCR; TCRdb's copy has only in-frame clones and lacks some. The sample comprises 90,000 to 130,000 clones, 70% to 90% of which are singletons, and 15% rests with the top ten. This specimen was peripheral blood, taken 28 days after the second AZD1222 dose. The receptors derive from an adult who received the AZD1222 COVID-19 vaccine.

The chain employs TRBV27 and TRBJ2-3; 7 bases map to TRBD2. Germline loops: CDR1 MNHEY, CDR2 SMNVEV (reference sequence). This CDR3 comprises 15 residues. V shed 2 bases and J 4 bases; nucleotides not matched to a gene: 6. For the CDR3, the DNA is TGTGCCAGCAGTTTAGATGTGGGAGGGGCAGATACGCAGTATTTT. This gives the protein CASSLDVGGADTQYF.

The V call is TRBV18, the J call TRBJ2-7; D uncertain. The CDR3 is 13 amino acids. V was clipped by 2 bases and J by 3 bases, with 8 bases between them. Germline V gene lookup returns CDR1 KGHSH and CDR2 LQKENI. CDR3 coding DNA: TGTGCCAGCTCACCAAGGGTGCGCTACGAGCAGTACTTC. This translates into CASSPRVRYEQYF.

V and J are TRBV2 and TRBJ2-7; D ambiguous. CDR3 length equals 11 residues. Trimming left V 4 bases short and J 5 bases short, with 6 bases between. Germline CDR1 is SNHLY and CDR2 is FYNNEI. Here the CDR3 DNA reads TGTGCCAGCAGTGGTTGGGACGAGCAGTACTTC. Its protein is CASSGWDEQYF. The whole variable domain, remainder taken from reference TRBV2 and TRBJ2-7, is EPEVTQTPSHQVTQMGQEVILRCVPISNHLYFYWYRQILGQKVEFLVSFYNNEISEKSEIFDDQFSVERPDGSNFTLKIRSTKLEDSAMYFCASSGWDEQYFGPGTRLTVT.

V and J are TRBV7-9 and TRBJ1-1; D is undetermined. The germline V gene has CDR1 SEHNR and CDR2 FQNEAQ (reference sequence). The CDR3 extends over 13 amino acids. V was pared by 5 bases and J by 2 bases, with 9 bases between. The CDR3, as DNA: TGTGCCAGCAGCCCCCCCTCTAACACTGAAGCTTTCTTT. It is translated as CASSPPSNTEAFF.

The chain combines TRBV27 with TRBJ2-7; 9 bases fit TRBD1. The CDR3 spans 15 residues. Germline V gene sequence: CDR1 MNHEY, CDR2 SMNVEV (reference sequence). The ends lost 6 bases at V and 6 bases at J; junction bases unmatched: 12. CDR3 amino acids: CASSYYDRGLGEQYF. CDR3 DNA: TGTGCCAGCAGCTACTATGACAGGGGGTTAGGCGAGCAGTACTTC.

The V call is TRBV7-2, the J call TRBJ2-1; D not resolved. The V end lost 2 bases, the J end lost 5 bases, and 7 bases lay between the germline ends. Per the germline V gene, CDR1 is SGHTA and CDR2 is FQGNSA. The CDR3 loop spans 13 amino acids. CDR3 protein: CASSLLQDNEQFF. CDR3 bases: TGTGCCAGCAGCTTACTCCAGGACAATGAGCAGTTCTTC.